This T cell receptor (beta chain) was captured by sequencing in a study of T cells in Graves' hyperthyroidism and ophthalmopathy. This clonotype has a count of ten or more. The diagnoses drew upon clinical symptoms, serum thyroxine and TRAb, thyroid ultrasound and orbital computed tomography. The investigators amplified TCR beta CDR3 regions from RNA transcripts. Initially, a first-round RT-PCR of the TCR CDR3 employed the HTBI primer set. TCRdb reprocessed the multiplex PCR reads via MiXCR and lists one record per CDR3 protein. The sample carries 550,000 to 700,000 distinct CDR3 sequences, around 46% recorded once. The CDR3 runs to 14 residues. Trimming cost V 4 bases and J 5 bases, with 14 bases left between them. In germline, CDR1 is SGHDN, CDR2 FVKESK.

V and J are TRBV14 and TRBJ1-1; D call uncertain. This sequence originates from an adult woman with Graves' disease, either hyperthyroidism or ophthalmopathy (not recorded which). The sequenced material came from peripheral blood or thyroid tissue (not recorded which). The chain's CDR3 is CASSPEGWWTEAFF. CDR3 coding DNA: TGTGCCAGCAGCCCCGAGGGTTGGTGGACTGAAGCTTTCTTT.